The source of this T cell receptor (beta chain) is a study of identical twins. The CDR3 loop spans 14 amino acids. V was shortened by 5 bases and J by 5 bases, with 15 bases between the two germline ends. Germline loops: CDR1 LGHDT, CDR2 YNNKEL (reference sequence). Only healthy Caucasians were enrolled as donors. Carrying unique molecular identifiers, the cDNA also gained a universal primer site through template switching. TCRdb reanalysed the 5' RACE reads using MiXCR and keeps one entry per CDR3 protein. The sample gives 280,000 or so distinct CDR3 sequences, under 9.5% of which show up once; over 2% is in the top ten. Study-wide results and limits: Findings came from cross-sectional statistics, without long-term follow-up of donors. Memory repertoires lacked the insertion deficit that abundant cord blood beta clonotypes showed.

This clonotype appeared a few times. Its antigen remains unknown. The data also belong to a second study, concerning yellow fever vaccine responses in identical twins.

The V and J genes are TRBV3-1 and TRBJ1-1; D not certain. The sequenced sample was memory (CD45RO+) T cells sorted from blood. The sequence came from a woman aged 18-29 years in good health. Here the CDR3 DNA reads TGTGCCAGCAGCTTCCTGGAAGCCGGGACTGAAGCTTTCTTT. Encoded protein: CASSFLEAGTEAFF. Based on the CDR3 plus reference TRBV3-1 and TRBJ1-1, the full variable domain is DTAVSQTPKYLVTQMGNDKSIKCEQNLGHDTMYWYKQDSKKFLKIMFSYNNKELIINETVPNRFSPKSPDKAHLNLHINSLELGDSAVYFCASSFLEAGTEAFFGQGTRLTVV.